These 14 T cell receptor beta chains were all obtained from the same sample, sequenced in a study of shared clonotypes between healthy human individuals (TCRdb year 2020). Libraries were built with the immunoSEQ multiplex PCR assay. The table comes from immuneACCESS by way of TCRdb, which keeps in-frame sequences with V and J called. Part of the clones is missing from these tables; in studies checked, under half for an unresolved V gene and the rest for unknown reasons. This sample comprises under 2.5 million clones, around 90% of them detected only once. 0.3% to 0.45% of the sample is taken by the ten largest. Sequenced: naive CD4+ T cells from PBMCs. The cell subset or site label here, explained by the study, means: CD45RA+ positively selected. The receptors come from a man between 18 and 29 years old in good health. Some clones in this sample may be carry-over from other donors' samples.

The CDR3 here is CASSLDGTDQETQYF. In DNA form, the CDR3 reads TGTGCCAGCAGCTTAGATGGGACAGACCAAGAGACCCAGTACTTC. The rearrangement joins TRBV7-7 to TRBJ2-5, with TRBD1 matching over 7 bases. CDR1 SSHAT and CDR2 FNYEAQ come from the germline V gene (reference sequence). V lost 1 base and J lost 0; bases outside the gene matches: 2. The CDR3 totals 15 residues.

The chain combines TRBV6-1 with TRBJ1-3; D unresolved. The germline V gene encodes CDR1 MNHNS and CDR2 SASEGT. The V end was cut by 4 bases, the J end by 0 bases, with 7 bases between. This CDR3 has 14 residues. The CDR3 sequence: CASSGGFSGNTIYF. The CDR3, as DNA: TGTGCCAGCAGTGGCGGCTTCTCTGGAAACACCATATATTTT.

This clone was seen just once. This chain connects TRBV19 to TRBJ2-3; D ambiguous. This CDR3 is built from 12 residues. CDR1 and CDR2 from the germline V gene are LNHDA and SQIVND (reference sequence). Trimming took 5 bases from V and 3 from J, leaving 6 bases between them. The chain's CDR3 is CASSQRTDTQYF. The CDR3, as DNA: TGTGCCAGTAGTCAACGTACAGATACGCAGTATTTT. Together with reference TRBV19 and TRBJ2-3, the CDR3 gives the full variable domain: DGGITQSPKYLFRKEGQNVTLSCEQNLNHDAMYWYRQDPGQGLRLIYYSQIVNDFQKGDIAEGYSVSREKKESFPLTVTSAQKNPTAFYLCASSQRTDTQYFGPGTRLTVL.

The V and J genes are TRBV11-2 and TRBJ2-1, with D tentatively TRBD1 (5 bases). The germline gives CDR1 SGHAT, CDR2 FQNNGV. This CDR3 is built from 15 residues. V gave up 0 bases and J gave up 10 bases, with 16 bases separating them. As DNA, the CDR3 is TGTGCCAGCAGCTTAGAAATGACCCCCACAGGAGAGCAGTTCTTC. Its protein is CASSLEMTPTGEQFF.

This chain connects TRBV5-5 to TRBJ1-4, with D unresolved. The CDR3 is made up of 16 amino acids. From germline, CDR1 is SGHKS and CDR2 YYEKEE (reference sequence). V was pared by 1 base and J by 6 bases, with 16 bases between. CDR3 nucleotides: TGTGCCAGCAGCTTGAACGTGCAGTCCTTTGATGAAAAACTGTTTTTT. Translating it yields CASSLNVQSFDEKLFF.

The genes are TRBV9 and TRBJ2-1; a weak D match, TRBD2 (6 bases). CDR3 length equals 15 residues. Germline CDR1 reads SGDLS; CDR2 reads YYNGEE. V shed 3 bases and J shed 3 bases, with 13 bases lying between them. For the CDR3, the DNA is TGTGCCAGCAGCGAGGGTGGGAGGTTCTACAATGAGCAGTTCTTC. Protein product: CASSEGGRFYNEQFF.

The rearrangement joins TRBV10-3 to TRBJ2-5, with TRBD1 matching 8 bases. Germline V gene lookup returns CDR1 ENHRY and CDR2 SYGVKD. CDR3 length equals 16 residues. After removal of 2 bases from V and 5 bases from J, the junction contained 10 bases not matched to a gene. As DNA, the CDR3 is TGTGCCATCAGTGAGGGACGGACAGGGTCATCTGAGACCCAGTACTTC. Its translation is CAISEGRTGSSETQYF.

V usage is TRBV4-3 and J usage is TRBJ2-7; D remains ambiguous. Germline CDR1 LGHNA, CDR2 YSLEER. The CDR3 runs 15 residues. The V gene lost 1 base and the J gene lost 0 bases, with 10 bases spanning the gap. CDR3 protein: CASSQGSLNSYEQYF. The CDR3 bases are TGCGCCAGCAGCCAAGGATCCTTGAACTCCTACGAGCAGTACTTC.

A few counts support this clone. This chain uses TRBV25-1 with TRBJ2-2, with D possibly matching TRBD2 (5 bases). The CDR3 is made up of 16 amino acids. The V gene's germline CDR1 is MGHDK and CDR2 SYGVNS. V gave up 4 bases and J gave up 4 bases, with 16 bases separating them. The CDR3 protein is CASSGSLGETTGELFF. The CDR3 nucleotides are TGTGCCAGCAGTGGGTCCCTCGGGGAAACCACCGGGGAGCTGTTTTTT.

The chain links TRBV30 to TRBJ1-4; possible D gene TRBD1, 5 bases. The V gene lost 2 bases and the J gene lost 4 bases, with 11 bases spanning the gap. Looked up from germline, CDR1 is GTSNPN and CDR2 is SVGIG (reference sequence). CDR3 size: 14 residues. The CDR3 spells CAWSTGTFNEKLFF. The DNA of the CDR3 is TGTGCCTGGAGTACCGGGACTTTTAATGAAAAACTGTTTTTT.

The rearrangement joins TRBV9 to TRBJ2-3, with 9 bases identical to TRBD2. The CDR3 is 16 residues long. Germline V CDR1 and CDR2: SGDLS, YYNGEE. J gave up 6 bases and V 1 base, and 9 bases lay outside the gene matches. CDR3 nucleotides: TGTGCCAGCAGCGTACGGACTAGCGAGAAGTATGATACGCAGTATTTT. Its translation is CASSVRTSEKYDTQYF.

The V call is TRBV28, the J call TRBJ1-2; no definite D call. Trimming stripped 6 bases from V and 3 bases from J, with 17 bases between. This CDR3 has 15 residues. CDR1 and CDR2 from the germline V gene are MDHEN and SYDVKM. The DNA of the CDR3 is TGTGCCAGCAGGCCCTGGGGAAGGATGGACTATGGCTACACCTTC. It encodes CASRPWGRMDYGYTF.

The chain recombines TRBV7-8 with TRBJ1-4; TRBD1 is a possible D gene (5 bases). Trimming stripped 1 base from V and 7 bases from J, with 13 bases between. The length of the CDR3 is 15 residues. In germline, CDR1 is SGHVS, CDR2 FQNEAQ. The CDR3 nucleotides are TGTGCCAGCAGCTTAGGGGGGACGCGGGGTGAAAAACTGTTTTTT. Its translation is CASSLGGTRGEKLFF.

The gene calls are TRBV9 and TRBJ2-3; D is undetermined. Germline assignment: CDR1 SGDLS and CDR2 YYNGEE. V dropped 5 bases and J dropped 7 bases, with 8 bases sitting between them. This CDR3 has 11 amino acids. CDR3 region: CASSYLNTQYF. DNA of the CDR3: TGTGCCAGCAGTTACCTTAATACGCAGTATTTT.